This T cell receptor beta chain was sequenced in a study of T cell responses to AZD1222 COVID-19 vaccine. Some second doses came at about 4 weeks and others at about 12 weeks; these were pooled. Of note for this clone: As yet, its antigen is unknown.

From germline, CDR1 is LNHDA and CDR2 SQIVND (reference sequence). This CDR3 is built from 15 residues. With 8 bases clipped from V and 6 bases from J, the junction kept 11 bases outside the gene matches. Some clones are missing from TCRdb's copy, which holds only in-frame ones; the method was immunoSEQ multiplex PCR. Of under 95,000 clones detected, around nine tenths appear once; the ten largest clones hold 6.9%. Study-level points and caveats: After the peak T cell response, and only then, were repertoires sampled. Females outnumbered males among donors, who were mostly white British; clonal diversity was possibly underestimated. Among vaccine-associated CD4 TCRs, coverage spanned spike, with dominance at 160-218 and 743-854.

The chain employs TRBV19 and TRBJ2-3, with 10 bases lining up with TRBD1. This specimen consisted of peripheral blood, obtained 28 days after the second AZD1222 dose. The receptor was isolated from an adult who received the AZD1222 COVID-19 vaccine. The CDR3 sequence: CASQDRGRSLDTQYF. The DNA for the CDR3 is TGTGCCAGTCAAGACAGGGGGCGGTCATTGGATACGCAGTATTTT.